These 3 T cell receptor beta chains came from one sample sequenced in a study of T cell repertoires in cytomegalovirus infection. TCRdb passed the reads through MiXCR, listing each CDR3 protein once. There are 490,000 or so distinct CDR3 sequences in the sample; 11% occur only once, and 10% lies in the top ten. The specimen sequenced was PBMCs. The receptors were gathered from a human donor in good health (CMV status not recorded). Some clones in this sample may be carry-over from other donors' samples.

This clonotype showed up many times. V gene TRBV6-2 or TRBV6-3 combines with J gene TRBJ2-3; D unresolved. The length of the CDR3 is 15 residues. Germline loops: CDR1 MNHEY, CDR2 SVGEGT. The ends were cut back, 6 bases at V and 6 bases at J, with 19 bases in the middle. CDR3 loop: CASRNKDFFGDTQYF. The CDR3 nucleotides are TGTGCCAGCAGAAACAAGGATTTTTTTGGGGATACGCAGTATTTT.

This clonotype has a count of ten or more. CDR3 coding DNA: TGTGCCAGCAGTGAAGGGACAAAAGAGACCCAGTACTTC. Protein sequence: CASSEGTKETQYF. The chain has TRBV6-1 and TRBJ2-5; maybe TRBD1 (5 bases). The CDR3 covers 13 residues. CDR1 is MNHNS, CDR2 SASEGT, per germline. The ends were cut back, 1 base at V and 3 bases at J, with 6 bases in the middle.

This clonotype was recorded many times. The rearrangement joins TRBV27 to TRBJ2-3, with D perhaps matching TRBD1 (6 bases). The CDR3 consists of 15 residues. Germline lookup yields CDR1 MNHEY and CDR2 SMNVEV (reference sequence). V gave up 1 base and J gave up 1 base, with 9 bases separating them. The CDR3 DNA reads TGTGCCAGCAGTTTATGGCCAGGGGGCACAGATACGCAGTATTTT. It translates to CASSLWPGGTDTQYF.